This T cell receptor beta chain was recorded in a study of CD8+ T cells in alopecia areata. V dropped 3 bases and J dropped 1 base, with 10 bases sitting between them. This CDR3 is built from 14 residues. Germline CDR1 and CDR2: SGHDT and YYEEEE. Turning to this clone: The antigen remains undetermined.

Extraction of RNA preceded its reverse transcription into cDNA, which served as the sequencing template. Sequenced by immunoSEQ multiplex PCR; TCRdb stores in-frame clones only, minus some. The table lists over 100,000 clones, more than 40% of them singletons. Study-wide points: Against the mouse data, patients shared TCRs less clearly, possibly for HLA reasons.

The input for sequencing was CD8+ T cells sorted from blood, taken at week 0. The rearrangement joins TRBV5-6 to TRBJ2-5; D is possibly TRBD1 or TRBD2 (5 bases each). This TCR derives from a human donor with alopecia areata. The CDR3 DNA is TGTGCCAGCAGCTCGGTTGGGGGCCAAGAGACCCAGTACTTC. Translated, it gives CASSSVGGQETQYF.